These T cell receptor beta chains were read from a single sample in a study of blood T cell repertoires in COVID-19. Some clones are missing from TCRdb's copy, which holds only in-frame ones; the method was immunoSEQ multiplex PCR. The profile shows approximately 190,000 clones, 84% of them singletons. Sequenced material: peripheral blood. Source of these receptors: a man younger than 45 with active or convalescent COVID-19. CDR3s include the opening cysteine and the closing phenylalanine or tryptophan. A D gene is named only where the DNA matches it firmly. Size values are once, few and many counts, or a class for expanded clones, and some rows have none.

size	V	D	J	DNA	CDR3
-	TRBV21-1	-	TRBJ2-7	TGTGCCAGCAGCAGAACCGTAAGCGGGACCTACGAGCAGTACTTC	CASSRTVSGTYEQYF
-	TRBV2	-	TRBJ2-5	TGTGCCAGCAGTGAAGCGTCCTCAGCCCAGTACTTC	CASSEASSAQYF
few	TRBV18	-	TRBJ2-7	TGTGCCAGCTCCCTCAGGAAAGAATACGAGCAGTACTTC	CASSLRKEYEQYF
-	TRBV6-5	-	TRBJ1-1	TGTGCCCACGACGGGGGAGTGCTATATCCTGAAGCTTTCTTT	CAHDGGVLYPEAFF
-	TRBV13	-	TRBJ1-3	TGTGCCAGCAGCTTAGATCGGGATGGGGTTGGAAACACCATATATTTT	CASSLDRDGVGNTIYF
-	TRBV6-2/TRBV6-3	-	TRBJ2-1	TGTGCCAGCAGTTACACATATGGGGGCCGGGGGGTCAATGAGCAGTTCTTC	CASSYTYGGRGVNEQFF
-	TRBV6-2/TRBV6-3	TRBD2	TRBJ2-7	TGTGCCAGCAGTTCCAATAGCGGGAGAGAGTACGAGCAGTACTTC	CASSSNSGREYEQYF
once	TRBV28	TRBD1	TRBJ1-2	TGTGCCAGCAGTTTAGATGACAGGGGGCTGGGCTATGGCTACACCTTC	CASSLDDRGLGYGYTF
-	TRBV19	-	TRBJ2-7	TGTGCCAGTAGTATGCCGACAGGCTACGAGCAGTACTTC	CASSMPTGYEQYF
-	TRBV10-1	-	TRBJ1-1	TGCGCCAGCAGCGATCAACAGGGGAACACTGAAGCTTTCTTT	CASSDQQGNTEAFF
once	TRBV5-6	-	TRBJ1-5	TGTGCCAGCAGCTTGGGACGGGGCAATCAGCCCCAGCATTTT	CASSLGRGNQPQHF
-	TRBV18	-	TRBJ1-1	TGTGCCAGCTCACCCCTAGGACAGTCGAACACTGAAGCTTTCTTT	CASSPLGQSNTEAFF
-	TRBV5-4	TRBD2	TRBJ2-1	TGTGCCAGCAGCTTGGACGCTAGCGGGAGTTACAATGAGCAGTTCTTC	CASSLDASGSYNEQFF
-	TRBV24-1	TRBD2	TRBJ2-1	TGTGCCACCAGTGATGGAGCGGGAGCTGGTGAGCAGTTCTTC	CATSDGAGAGEQFF
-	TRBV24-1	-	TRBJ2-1	TGTGCCACTGCAGGGTCCAACTACAATGAGCAGTTCTTC	CATAGSNYNEQFF
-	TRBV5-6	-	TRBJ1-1	TGTGCCAGCAGTGGCCCCCTGAACACTGAAGCTTTCTTT	CASSGPLNTEAFF
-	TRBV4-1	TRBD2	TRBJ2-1	TGCGCCAGCAGCCAGACTAGCGGGAGACATGAGCAGTTCTTC	CASSQTSGRHEQFF
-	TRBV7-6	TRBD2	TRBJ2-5	TGTGCCAGCAGCTTAGCGCAAGCGGGACTAGCGGGAGTTGAGACCCAGTACTTC	CASSLAQAGLAGVETQYF
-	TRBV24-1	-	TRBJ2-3	TGTGCCACCAGTGATGGGGGGGGCGCCTTCACAGATACGCAGTATTTT	CATSDGGGAFTDTQYF
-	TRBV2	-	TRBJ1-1	TGTGCGACGCAGGGGTCTTTTAATACTGAAGCTTTCTTT	CATQGSFNTEAFF
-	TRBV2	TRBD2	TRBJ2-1	TGTGCCAGCAGTGATAGCGGGAGGGACCTTGGGCATGAGCAGTTCTTC	CASSDSGRDLGHEQFF
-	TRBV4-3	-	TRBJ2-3	TGCGCCAGCAGCCAAGATACTGGCGGAGGCACAGATACGCAGTATTTT	CASSQDTGGGTDTQYF
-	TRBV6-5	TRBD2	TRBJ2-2	TGTGCCAGCACGGGGGGGAGGGGAGGCACCGGGGAGCTGTTTTTT	CASTGGRGGTGELFF
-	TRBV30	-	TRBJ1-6	TGTGCCTGGAGTGAAACCGGGGTGGGCTATAATTCACCCCTCCACTTT	CAWSETGVGYNSPLHF
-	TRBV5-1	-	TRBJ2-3	TGCGCCAGCAGCTTGGGCGGCGCGGATACGCAGTATTTT	CASSLGGADTQYF
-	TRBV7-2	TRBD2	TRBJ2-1	TGTGCCAGCAGCTTAGTTGGCGGGGGGTCGTCCTACAATGAGCAGTTCTTC	CASSLVGGGSSYNEQFF
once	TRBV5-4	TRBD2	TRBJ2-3	TGTGCCAGCAGCTTCAAGCGGGGGGCAAAAGATACGCAGTATTTT	CASSFKRGAKDTQYF
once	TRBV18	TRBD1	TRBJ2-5	TGTGCCAGCTCAAGACAGGGCCAAGAGACCCAGTACTTC	CASSRQGQETQYF
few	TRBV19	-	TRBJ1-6	TGTGCCAGTAGTATAGGCCCCTGGACAGCCCCGAGCTCCTATAATTCACCCCTCCACTTT	CASSIGPWTAPSSYNSPLHF
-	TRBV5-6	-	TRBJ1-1	TGTGCCAGCAGCCTTAACACTGAAGCTTTCTTT	CASSLNTEAFF
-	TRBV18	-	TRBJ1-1	TGTGCCAGCTCAGCAAACTCTGGGCAGGGAAGAAGAGCTTTCTTT	CASSANSGQGRRAFF
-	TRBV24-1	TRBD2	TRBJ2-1	TGTGCCACCAGTGTCGCGGGAGCCTACAATGAGCAGTTCTTC	CATSVAGAYNEQFF
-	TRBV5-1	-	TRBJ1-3	TGCGCCAGCAGCTTGTGGCCCACAGGAATGGAAGGAAACACCATATATTTT	CASSLWPTGMEGNTIYF
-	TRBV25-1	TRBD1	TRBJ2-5	TGTGCCAGCAGCCGGGGACAGGGAGGAGAGACCCAGTACTTC	CASSRGQGGETQYF
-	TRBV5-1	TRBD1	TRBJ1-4	TGCGCCAGCAGCCCGGGACAGGTGGACGAAAAACTGTTTTTT	CASSPGQVDEKLFF
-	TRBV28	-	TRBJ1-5	TGTGCCAGCAGTTCAGAGGGAGGGTGGCCGCAGCCCCAGCATTTT	CASSSEGGWPQPQHF
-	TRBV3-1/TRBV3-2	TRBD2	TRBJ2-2	TGTGCCAGCAGCCAAATCTCGGGACTAGCGCAGAAGAACACCGGGGAGCTGTTTTTT	CASSQISGLAQKNTGELFF
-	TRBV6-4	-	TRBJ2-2	TGTGCCAGCAGTGACCTCGGGGAGAGAAACACCGGGGAGCTGTTTTTT	CASSDLGERNTGELFF
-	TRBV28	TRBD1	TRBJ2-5	TGTGCCAGCAGGCCTTGGGACAGGGAAGAGACCCAGTACTTC	CASRPWDREETQYF
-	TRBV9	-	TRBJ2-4	TGTGCCAGCAGCGGTGGGCTAAACATTCAGTACTTC	CASSGGLNIQYF
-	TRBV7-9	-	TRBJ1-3	TGTGCCAGCAGCTTATCGGGAGTTAGTCACACCATATATTTT	CASSLSGVSHTIYF
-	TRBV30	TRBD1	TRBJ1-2	TGTGCCTGGAGTGGCATATCAGGACAGGCAGGGGACTATGGCTACACCTTC	CAWSGISGQAGDYGYTF
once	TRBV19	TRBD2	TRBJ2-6	TGTGCCAGTAGTATAGATCGGGAGGTGAGCTCTGGGGCCAACGTCCTGACTTTC	CASSIDREVSSGANVLTF
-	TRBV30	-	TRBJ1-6	TGTGCCTGGAGTGTGCCTGTGGGGCCTGTCTATAATTCACCCCTCCACTTT	CAWSVPVGPVYNSPLHF
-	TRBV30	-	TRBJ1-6	TGTGCCTGGAGCTTACAGAATTCACCCCTCCACTTT	CAWSLQNSPLHF
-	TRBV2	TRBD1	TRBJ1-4	TGTGCCAGCCGACGTGGACAGGGGGCTAGTCCCAATGAAAAACTGTTTTTT	CASRRGQGASPNEKLFF
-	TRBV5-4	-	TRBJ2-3	TGTGCCAGCAGCTTAGGTGGGGGCGGCGCAGATACGCAGTATTTT	CASSLGGGGADTQYF
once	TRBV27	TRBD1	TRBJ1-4	TGTGCCAGCAGTTTATCGACAGGGGGGTTTAATGAAAAACTGTTTTTT	CASSLSTGGFNEKLFF
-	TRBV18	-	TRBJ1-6	TGTGCCAGCTCACCAGTGGCTTTCTTTCAGGGGAAAAATTCACCCCTCCACTTT	CASSPVAFFQGKNSPLHF
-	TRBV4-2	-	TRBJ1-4	TGTGCCAGCAGCTCGGCGAGGACCGAGACAGACGAAAAACTGTTTTTT	CASSSARTETDEKLFF
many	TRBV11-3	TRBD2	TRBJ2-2	TGTGCCAGCAGCCGACGGGAGGGGGCGAACACCGGGGAGCTGTTTTTT	CASSRREGANTGELFF
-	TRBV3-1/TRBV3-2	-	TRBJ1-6	TGTGCCAGCAGCCAAGACAGGGGTTATTCACCCCTCCACTTT	CASSQDRGYSPLHF
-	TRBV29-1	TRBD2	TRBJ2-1	TGCAGCGTTGAAGAGACTAGCGGGAGGGCTGAGCAGTTCTTC	CSVEETSGRAEQFF
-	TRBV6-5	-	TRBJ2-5	TGTGCCAGCGAAGGGGGTGGGGAGACCCAGTACTTC	CASEGGGETQYF